What follows are 30 T cell receptor beta chains derived from one specimen sequenced in a study of blood T cell repertoires in COVID-19. Assay used: immunoSEQ multiplex PCR; TCRdb lists only in-frame clones, some missing. In the table there are around 94,000 clones, around four fifths of which are singletons. The sequenced sample was peripheral blood. Receptors were obtained from a human donor in a cohort sampled during active COVID-19.

This clone has just one count. V is TRBV3-1 (or the pseudogene TRBV3-2) and J is TRBJ2-3; 7 bases map to TRBD2. V shed 2 bases, J shed 7 bases, and the junction held 15 bases outside the gene matches. The CDR3 is 17 amino acids. The germline CDR1 and CDR2 sequences are LGHDT and YNNKEL (reference sequence). CDR3 sequence (DNA): TGTGCCAGCAGCCAATGGGAGGGGACGATATTCCCCTATACGCAGTATTTT. Translated: CASSQWEGTIFPYTQYF.

The chain uses TRBV7-8 and TRBJ1-2; 11 bases are a match to TRBD1. CDR3 length equals 14 residues. The V and J ends lost 4 bases and 3 bases, in that order; junction bases with no gene match: 1. Germline assignment: CDR1 SGHVS and CDR2 FQNEAQ. The CDR3 DNA reads as TGTGCCAGCAGCTGGACAGGGGGCCACTATGGCTACACCTTC. Translated: CASSWTGGHYGYTF.

The CDR3 coding sequence is TGCGCCAGCAGCCAGGATAGCTCCTACAATGAGCAGTTCTTC. This sequence encodes CASSQDSSYNEQFF. The rearrangement uses TRBV5-1 and TRBJ2-1; D is ambiguous. This CDR3 comprises 14 residues. V lost 4 bases and J lost 0, with 8 bases in between. Germline V gene sequence: CDR1 SGHRS, CDR2 YFSETQ.

The rearrangement joins TRBV5-1 to TRBJ2-1; TRBD2 matches 8 bases. The CDR3 length is 13 residues. Losses at the gene ends were 7 bases for V and 8 bases for J; bases not matched to a gene: 8. In germline, CDR1 is SGHRS, CDR2 YFSETQ. The chain's CDR3 is CASGIAGFYEQFF. The CDR3, as DNA: TGCGCCAGCGGTATAGCGGGGTTTTATGAGCAGTTCTTC.

This chain links TRBV27 with TRBJ2-7; possibly TRBD1 for D (6 bases). This CDR3 is 15 amino acids long. V was shortened by 1 base and J by 3 bases, with 13 bases between the two germline ends. Germline V lookup: CDR1 MNHEY, CDR2 SMNVEV (reference sequence). The CDR3 DNA reads as TGTGCCAGCAGTTTATATCGAGGGGGTGGCTACGAGCAGTACTTC. This codes for CASSLYRGGGYEQYF.

This clone was observed once. The chain carries TRBV12-1 and TRBJ1-2; the tabulated D call, TRBD1, remains unverified against the DNA. TRBV12-1 is a pseudogene segment. There are 16 residues in the CDR3. The CDR3 coding sequence is TGTGCCAGCAGCCCGGGGTACAGGGTACCTAACTATGGCTACACCTTC. Protein product: CASSPGYRVPNYGYTF.

The chain combines TRBV12-3 or TRBV12-4 with TRBJ1-2, with D uncertain. Trimming pared 6 bases from V and 0 bases from J, leaving 8 bases between. The CDR3 consists of 13 residues. CDR3 amino acids: CASRTRTNYGYTF. In DNA, the CDR3 is TGTGCCAGCAGGACACGGACTAACTATGGCTACACCTTC.

The CDR3 coding sequence is TGCGCCAGCAGCTTGACTTCGGGGGGTTTCTCTGGGGCCAACGTCCTGACTTTC. This gives the protein CASSLTSGGFSGANVLTF. The V call is TRBV5-1, the J call TRBJ2-6; TRBD2 agrees at 7 bases. Germline V gene lookup returns CDR1 SGHRS and CDR2 YFSETQ. With 1 base clipped from V and 0 bases from J, the junction kept 7 bases outside the gene matches. The CDR3 covers 18 residues.

This chain connects TRBV18 to TRBJ2-7; perhaps TRBD1 as D (5 bases). CDR1 and CDR2 from the germline V gene are KGHSH and LQKENI. V was shortened by 3 bases and J by 2 bases, with 8 bases between the two germline ends. This CDR3 has 13 residues. The CDR3 region is CASSPAGTYEQYF. CDR3 coding DNA: TGTGCCAGCTCACCGGCAGGGACCTACGAGCAGTACTTC. The whole variable domain, filled in from reference TRBV18 and TRBJ2-7, reads NAGVMQNPRHLVRRRGQEARLRCSPMKGHSHVYWYRQLPEEGLKFMVYLQKENIIDESGMPKERFSAEFPKEGPSILRIQQVVRGDSAAYFCASSPAGTYEQYFGPGTRLTVT.

The rearrangement links TRBV2 to TRBJ1-5; the D gene is possibly TRBD1 (5 bases). In germline, CDR1 is SNHLY, CDR2 FYNNEI. With 10 bases removed from V and 7 bases from J, the gap between germline ends came to 23 bases. The CDR3 has 15 residues. The CDR3 region has the DNA TGTGCCACCTCGAGGGCGGGGGTTGGGTCACAGCCCCAGCATTTT. Encoded protein: CATSRAGVGSQPQHF.

The chain has TRBV5-1 and TRBJ1-1, with 7 bases matching TRBD1. This CDR3 contains 14 residues. The ends lost 7 bases at V and 1 base at J; junction bases unmatched: 7. Looked up from germline, CDR1 is SGHRS and CDR2 is YFSETQ. The CDR3 DNA reads TGCGCCAGCGGGACACAGGGGCGGAACACTGAAGCTTTCTTT. Residues: CASGTQGRNTEAFF.

The rearrangement joins TRBV7-2 to TRBJ2-7, with D maybe TRBD1 (6 bases). Trimming pared 5 bases from V and 3 bases from J, leaving 11 bases between. Per germline, CDR1 SGHTA and CDR2 FQGNSA. The CDR3 runs to 13 residues. CDR3 coding DNA: TGTGCCAGCAGCCCCGGACAGAGCTACGAGCAGTACTTC. Protein product: CASSPGQSYEQYF.

The gene calls are TRBV6-2 or TRBV6-3 and TRBJ2-2, with D perhaps matching TRBD1 (6 bases). Germline V CDR1 and CDR2: MNHEY, SVGEGT. V dropped 2 bases and J dropped 5 bases, with 21 bases sitting between them. The CDR3 totals 18 residues. The CDR3 reads CASSYGFRGRGSTGELFF. CDR3 in DNA: TGTGCCAGCAGTTACGGCTTTAGGGGCAGGGGTTCGACCGGGGAGCTGTTTTTT.

On this clone: Other DNA sequences in the sample encode the same CDR3. The V gene is TRBV7-9, the J gene TRBJ1-2; TRBD1 matches 7 bases. The length of the CDR3 is 14 residues. Germline CDR1 reads SEHNR; CDR2 reads FQNEAQ (reference sequence). V trimming: 1 base; J trimming: 4 bases; junction bases outside the gene matches: 3. The CDR3 DNA sequence: TGTGCCAGCAGCTTAGGACAGGGAGGCTATGGCTACACCTTC. Its protein product is CASSLGQGGYGYTF. The full variable domain, rest sourced from reference TRBV7-9 and TRBJ1-2, is DTGVSQNPRHKITKRGQNVTFRCDPISEHNRLYWYRQTLGQGPEFLTYFQNEAQLEKSRLLSDRFSAERPKGSFSTLEIQRTEQGDSAMYLCASSLGQGGYGYTFGSGTRLTVV.

This clone was detected only a few times. This CDR3 is also generated by other DNA sequences in the sample. The J gene is TRBJ2-1, the V gene TRBV5-1, with 9 positions matching TRBD2. Germline CDR1 reads SGHRS; CDR2 reads YFSETQ. V shed 1 base, J shed 4 bases, and the junction held 3 bases outside the gene matches. The CDR3 has 15 residues. The CDR3 spells CASSLSGGRYNEQFF. CDR3 sequence (DNA): TGCGCCAGCAGCTTGAGCGGGGGGAGGTACAATGAGCAGTTCTTC. Combining the CDR3 with reference TRBV5-1 and TRBJ2-1 gives the whole variable domain KAGVTQTPRYLIKTRGQQVTLSCSPISGHRSVSWYQQTPGQGLQFLFEYFSETQRNKGNFPGRFSGRQFSNSRSEMNVSTLELGDSALYLCASSLSGGRYNEQFFGPGTRLTVL.

This clone has just a few counts. J is TRBJ1-5 and V is TRBV30; 7 nucleotides line up with TRBD1. V shed 4 bases and J 1 base; nucleotides not matched to a gene: 1. The CDR3 consists of 13 residues. Germline CDR1 and CDR2: GTSNPN and SVGIG (reference sequence). The CDR3 region has the DNA TGTGCCTGGACAGGGGGGAGCAATCAGCCCCAGCATTTT. It encodes CAWTGGSNQPQHF.

This clone is a singleton in its sample. The chain couples TRBV3-1 (or the pseudogene TRBV3-2) to TRBJ2-3; 10 nucleotides match TRBD2. J was trimmed by 3 bases and V by 3 bases; bases with no gene match: 9. The CDR3 loop spans 17 amino acids. Germline CDR1 LGHDT, CDR2 YNNKEL (reference sequence). DNA of the CDR3: TGTGCCAGCAGCCACCTAAGCGGGGGGGGTTCAACAGATACGCAGTATTTT. Translation gives CASSHLSGGGSTDTQYF.

This clone came up a few times. The chain combines TRBV7-8 with TRBJ2-7; D unclear. CDR1 is SGHVS and CDR2 is FQNEAQ in the germline V gene. With 5 bases removed from V and 6 bases from J, the gap between germline ends came to 14 bases. The CDR3 consists of 13 residues. The CDR3 sequence: CASSHIAPREQYF. CDR3 sequence (DNA): TGTGCCAGCAGCCATATAGCACCACGCGAGCAGTACTTC.

This chain uses TRBV3-1 (or the pseudogene TRBV3-2) with TRBJ1-1; 9 bases agree with TRBD1. V shed 6 bases and J 4 bases; nucleotides not matched to a gene: 9. In germline, CDR1 is LGHDT, CDR2 YNNKEL (reference sequence). There are 15 residues in the CDR3. The CDR3 here is CASRRTGAVGTEAFF. CDR3 in DNA: TGTGCCAGCAGGAGGACAGGGGCTGTAGGCACTGAAGCTTTCTTT.

The chain is built from TRBV19 and TRBJ1-5, with D tentatively TRBD1 (6 bases). This CDR3 is 14 amino acids long. CDR1 LNHDA and CDR2 SQIVND come from the germline V gene (reference sequence). Trimming took off 4 bases at V and 3 bases at J, with 10 bases between the two ends. CDR3 DNA: TGTGCCAGTAGTACCACAGGGACCAATCAGCCCCAGCATTTT. Residues: CASSTTGTNQPQHF.

The chain has TRBV5-4 and TRBJ2-3; D is undetermined. This CDR3 has 15 residues. Trimming took 0 bases from V and 2 from J, leaving 10 bases between them. From germline, CDR1 is SGHNT and CDR2 YYREEE (reference sequence). CDR3 sequence reads: CASSLDPGYTDTQYF. DNA of the CDR3: TGTGCCAGCAGCTTGGACCCAGGTTACACAGATACGCAGTATTTT.

The genes are TRBV9 and TRBJ2-5, with 9 nucleotides matching TRBD2. The CDR3 runs to 17 residues. With 4 bases clipped from V and 5 bases from J, the junction kept 15 bases outside the gene matches. CDR1 is SGDLS, CDR2 YYNGEE, per germline. CDR3 region: CASSRERGGGALETQYF. DNA of the CDR3: TGTGCCAGCAGCCGAGAGAGAGGCGGGGGGGCCCTGGAGACCCAGTACTTC. The variable domain in full, completed from reference TRBV9 and TRBJ2-5, reads DSGVTQTPKHLITATGQRVTLRCSPRSGDLSVYWYQQSLDQGLQFLIQYYNGEERAKGNILERFSAQQFPDLHSELNLSSLELGDSALYFCASSRERGGGALETQYFGPGTRLLVL.

This sequence joins TRBV5-5 and TRBJ2-5, with D tentatively TRBD1 (5 bases). Looked up from germline, CDR1 is SGHKS and CDR2 is YYEKEE (reference sequence). This CDR3 has 14 residues. The V end was cut by 4 bases, the J end by 4 bases, with 14 bases between. The CDR3 coding sequence is TGTGCCAGCAGCCCCCTACGACAGCGAGAGACCCAGTACTTC. The encoded protein is CASSPLRQRETQYF.

The chain recombines TRBV6-5 with TRBJ2-1; 8 bases agree with TRBD1. The CDR3 spans 15 residues. The ends lost 6 bases at V and 7 bases at J; junction bases unmatched: 11. Germline V gene sequence: CDR1 MNHEY, CDR2 SVGAGI. CDR3 residues: CASSLTGGLGNEQFF. The DNA of the CDR3 is TGTGCCAGCAGCCTAACAGGGGGACTCGGAAATGAGCAGTTCTTC.

This chain connects TRBV15 to TRBJ1-4; 8 positions match TRBD1. From germline, CDR1 is LNHNV and CDR2 YYDKDF (reference sequence). The V and J ends lost 6 bases and 2 bases, in that order; junction bases with no gene match: 8. CDR3 length: 16 residues. CDR3 residues: CATSLRTGSTNEKLFF. DNA for the CDR3: TGTGCCACCAGTTTGAGGACAGGGTCCACTAATGAAAAACTGTTTTTT. Full variable domain (remainder filled in from reference TRBV15 and TRBJ1-4): DAMVIQNPRYQVTQFGKPVTLSCSQTLNHNVMYWYQQKSSQAPKLLFHYYDKDFNNEADTPDNFQSRRPNTSFCFLDIRSPGLGDTAMYLCATSLRTGSTNEKLFFGSGTQLSVL.

This chain links TRBV30 with TRBJ2-7; no reliable D call. This CDR3 has 12 residues. Trimming removed 4 bases from V and 1 base from J, with 8 bases in between. CDR1 and CDR2 from the germline V gene are GTSNPN and SVGIG (reference sequence). This CDR3 is CAWMQDSYEQYF. The CDR3 nucleotides read TGTGCCTGGATGCAGGATTCCTACGAGCAGTACTTC.

This chain joins TRBV6-2 or TRBV6-3 and TRBJ2-5; 7 nucleotides align to TRBD2. The CDR3 is 14 residues long. Trimming took 7 bases from V and 0 from J; bases not matched to a gene: 5. Germline assignment: CDR1 MNHEY and CDR2 SVGEGT. CDR3 DNA sequence: TGTGCCAGCACCCCGGGACTATACCAAGAGACCCAGTACTTC. Amino acids: CASTPGLYQETQYF.

The chain joins TRBV10-3 to TRBJ2-7; D might be TRBD1 (7 bases). The CDR3 consists of 15 residues. Trimming removed 2 bases from V and 0 bases from J, with 11 bases in between. CDR1 and CDR2 (germline): ENHRY, SYGVKD. The CDR3: CAISEPGDSSYEQYF. DNA of the CDR3: TGTGCCATCAGTGAGCCGGGGGACAGCTCCTACGAGCAGTACTTC.

The chain joins TRBV6-6 to TRBJ1-2, with 7 positions matching TRBD1. Germline V gene lookup returns CDR1 MNHNY and CDR2 SVGAGI (reference sequence). With V trimmed by 5 bases and J by 5 bases, 8 bases remained unmatched. There are 14 residues in the CDR3. The CDR3 spells CASSDQTGSYGYTF. The CDR3 nucleotides are TGTGCCAGCAGTGACCAGACAGGGTCATATGGCTACACCTTC.

V usage is TRBV4-3 and J usage is TRBJ2-7; 10 positions match TRBD1. J was trimmed by 5 bases and V by 0 bases; bases with no gene match: 16. Per germline, CDR1 LGHNA and CDR2 YSLEER. This CDR3 has 19 residues. CDR3 nucleotides: TGCGCCAGCAGCCAAGATCGCTATGGGACAGGGGATAGTTTCGACGAGCAGTACTTC. This codes for CASSQDRYGTGDSFDEQYF.